These 17 T cell receptor beta chains share one sample of origin, sequenced in a study of blood T cell repertoires in COVID-19 (dated by TCRdb to 2019 to 2021). Library method: the immunoSEQ multiplex PCR assay. TCRdb obtained this table from immuneACCESS and retained in-frame rearrangements with V and J assigned. These tables miss some clones; where compared with another copy, unresolved V genes account for less than half of the shortfall, and the remainder is unexplained. This sample comprises 20,000 to 30,000 clones, nearly 90% of them detected only once. Around 10% of the sample goes to the ten largest clones. The source material was peripheral blood. Receptor source: a man between 70 and 80 years old with acute or convalescent COVID-19.

The gene calls are TRBV7-2 and TRBJ2-3; D remains unclear. The ends were cut back, 4 bases at V and 3 bases at J, with 5 bases in the middle. Germline V gene lookup returns CDR1 SGHTA and CDR2 FQGNSA. The CDR3 covers 12 residues. The CDR3 coding sequence is TGTGCCAGCAGCTCGACTACAGATACGCAGTATTTT. Protein sequence: CASSSTTDTQYF.

This chain joins TRBV29-1 and TRBJ2-3; 12 nucleotides line up with TRBD2. Germline V gene data show CDR1 as SQVTM and CDR2 as ANQGSEA. The CDR3 has 14 residues. V lost 7 bases to trimming and J lost 0 bases; unmatched junction nucleotides: 2. Here the CDR3 reads CSGGLAGSTDTQYF. The CDR3, as DNA: TGCAGCGGCGGACTAGCGGGGAGCACAGATACGCAGTATTTT.

The chain uses TRBV5-6 and TRBJ2-7; D ambiguous. Germline V lookup: CDR1 SGHDT, CDR2 YYEEEE. This CDR3 spans 11 amino acids. V was shortened by 3 bases and J by 3 bases, with 4 bases between the two germline ends. This chain's CDR3 is CASSSSYEQYF. The DNA of the CDR3 is TGTGCCAGCAGCTCGAGCTACGAGCAGTACTTC.

CDR3 sequence (DNA): TGCGCCAGCAGTTCCCCCGGGAGGGCGGGAGAGAATGAGCAGTTCTTC. This codes for CASSSPGRAGENEQFF. The V call is TRBV5-1, the J call TRBJ2-1, with 8 bases matching TRBD2. The V gene end was trimmed by 5 bases and the J gene end by 7 bases; junction bases not matched to a gene: 14. The CDR3 contains 16 residues. The V gene's germline CDR1 is SGHRS and CDR2 YFSETQ.

The V and J genes are TRBV7-2 and TRBJ1-5; 11 nucleotides match TRBD1. The CDR3 spans 16 residues. CDR1 is SGHTA and CDR2 is FQGNSA in the germline V gene. J was trimmed by 4 bases and V by 2 bases; bases with no gene match: 4. In DNA, the CDR3 is TGTGCCAGCAGCTTAAAGGGACAGGGGGGTAATCAGCCCCAGCATTTT. This codes for CASSLKGQGGNQPQHF. Together with reference TRBV7-2 and TRBJ1-5, the CDR3 gives the full variable domain: GAGVSQSPSNKVTEKGKDVELRCDPISGHTALYWYRQSLGQGLEFLIYFQGNSAPDKSGLPSDRFSAERTGGSVSTLTIQRTQQEDSAVYLCASSLKGQGGNQPQHFGDGTRLSIL.

This chain joins TRBV7-9 and TRBJ2-3, with 7 bases matching TRBD2. CDR3 length equals 16 residues. CDR1 and CDR2 (germline): SEHNR, FQNEAQ (reference sequence). V lost 2 bases and J lost 2; bases outside the gene matches: 7. As DNA, the CDR3 is TGTGCCAGCAGCTTAATGGGCGGGAGTCCCACAGATACGCAGTATTTT. Encoded protein: CASSLMGGSPTDTQYF.

Regarding this clone: The junction does not match germline at one end; this may be a read error. The chain is built from TRBV4-3 and TRBJ2-7; 7 bases are a match to TRBD2. This CDR3 comprises 13 residues. Per the germline V gene, CDR1 is LGHNA and CDR2 is YSLEER. CDR3 coding DNA: TGCGCCAGCAGCCAAGACCGATTTAGCGGGTGGGTCTTC. This translates into CASSQDRFSGWVF.

CDR3 sequence (DNA): TGCGCCAGCACGGGGGACAGGTTGGGCACAGATACGCAGTATTTT. Amino acid sequence: CASTGDRLGTDTQYF. The genes are TRBV5-1 and TRBJ2-3, with 8 bases matching TRBD1. Germline-derived CDR1 and CDR2 are SGHRS and YFSETQ. The CDR3 extends over 15 amino acids. J was trimmed by 1 base and V by 6 bases; bases with no gene match: 7.

This clone has a single count. The CDR3 sequence is CASHRFATDTQYF. The DNA for the CDR3 is TGTGCCAGCCACAGGTTTGCCACAGATACGCAGTATTTT. V usage is TRBV28 and J usage is TRBJ2-3; a possible D gene is TRBD1 (5 bases). Germline CDR1 is MDHEN and CDR2 is SYDVKM. V gave up 8 bases and J gave up 2 bases, with 11 bases separating them. The CDR3 contains 13 residues.

The genes are TRBV9 and TRBJ1-2; a possible D gene is TRBD1 (6 bases). Germline CDR1 reads SGDLS; CDR2 reads YYNGEE. V lost 4 bases and J 0 bases, leaving 16 bases between the germline ends. The length of the CDR3 is 16 residues. Written as DNA, the CDR3 is TGTGCCAGCAGCTCTAGGGGGGGGCACCCTAACTATGGCTACACCTTC. It translates to CASSSRGGHPNYGYTF.

The V gene is TRBV9, the J gene TRBJ1-6, with D unresolved. Trimming pared 3 bases from V and 8 bases from J, leaving 12 bases between. The germline V gene has CDR1 SGDLS and CDR2 YYNGEE. The length of the CDR3 is 14 residues. In DNA, the CDR3 is TGTGCCAGCAGCGCCGGACTTCCAGATTCACCCCTCCACTTT. Translation gives CASSAGLPDSPLHF.

The rearrangement uses TRBV28 and TRBJ2-6, with 7 bases matching TRBD1. The V gene's germline CDR1 is MDHEN and CDR2 SYDVKM. This CDR3 is 15 amino acids long. The V gene end was trimmed by 5 bases and the J gene end by 2 bases; junction bases not matched to a gene: 3. As DNA, the CDR3 is TGTGCCAGCAGTCCCGACAGGGCTGGGGCCAACGTCCTGACTTTC. It encodes CASSPDRAGANVLTF.

This clone was detected a few times. The chain recombines TRBV6-2 or TRBV6-3 with TRBJ1-2; D remains ambiguous. V lost 7 bases and J lost 8, with 14 bases in between. This CDR3 is 12 amino acids long. CDR1 is MNHEY and CDR2 is SVGEGT in the germline V gene. CDR3 in DNA: TGTGCCAGCAACCCCCGAGGGTACGGCTACACCTTC. It is translated as CASNPRGYGYTF.

This clone was found once. This chain uses TRBV4-1 with TRBJ2-3; 7 bases are a match to TRBD2. The germline CDR1 and CDR2 sequences are MGHRA and YSYEKL. Losses at the gene ends were 7 bases for V and 0 bases for J; bases not matched to a gene: 4. CDR3 length: 14 residues. CDR3 amino acids: CASKLATSTDTQYF. The CDR3 DNA is TGCGCCAGCAAACTAGCGACGAGCACAGATACGCAGTATTTT.

This clone has a single count. This chain uses TRBV5-6 with TRBJ1-1; 8 bases align to TRBD1. Germline V gene sequence: CDR1 SGHDT, CDR2 YYEEEE. The trim removed 5 bases at V and 1 base at J, leaving 13 bases unmatched. The CDR3 runs 17 residues. The CDR3 protein is CASSSRTQGAPNTEAFF. CDR3 coding DNA: TGTGCCAGCAGTTCGCGTACCCAGGGGGCGCCGAACACTGAAGCTTTCTTT.

This rearrangement joins TRBV7-8 to TRBJ2-1, with 10 bases lining up with TRBD2. The CDR3 extends over 15 amino acids. Germline trimming cut 5 bases from V and 4 bases from J; bases unmatched to any gene: 5. CDR1 and CDR2 from the germline V gene are SGHVS and FQNEAQ. The CDR3 reads CASSRGLAEYNEQFF. The CDR3 DNA reads TGTGCCAGCAGCCGCGGACTAGCGGAATACAATGAGCAGTTCTTC.

The chain couples TRBV5-4 to TRBJ2-7; perhaps TRBD1 as D (5 bases). Germline CDR1 is SGHNT and CDR2 is YYREEE (reference sequence). Trimming took 0 bases from V and 2 from J, leaving 9 bases between them. The CDR3 has 14 residues. The CDR3 region has the DNA TGTGCCAGCAGCTTGGCCAGGGCCCCCTACGAGCAGTACTTC. Encoded protein: CASSLARAPYEQYF.